This T cell receptor (beta chain) was obtained from a study of beta chain features in type 1 diabetes. Study results and limitations: Type 1 diabetes patients had fewer VDJ junction insertions and more deletions. TCRB CDR3s were moderately but significantly shorter in Type 1 diabetes patients in all four CD4+ subsets.

As every portion of the isolated RNA was reverse transcribed, the sequencing read expressed TCRB transcripts. Profiling relied on immunoSEQ multiplex PCR, and the TCRdb table lists in-frame clones only, not all of them. In the table there are some 330,000 clones, roughly 12% of which are singletons. This clone occurred a few times. Its antigen is still unknown. The V gene's germline CDR1 is SQVTM and CDR2 ANQGSEA. Trimming removed 5 bases from V and 0 bases from J, with 5 bases in between. The CDR3 has 13 amino acids. This receptor was identified in a woman between 18 and 29 years old with type 1 diabetes. Input material: naive CD4+ T cells from blood. The chain links TRBV29-1 to TRBJ2-6; D remains unclear. The CDR3 here is CSVFNSGANVLTF. For the CDR3, the DNA is TGCAGCGTTTTTAACTCTGGGGCCAACGTCCTGACTTTC.